Listed below are T cell receptor beta chains from one sample, sequenced in a study of T cell repertoires in cytomegalovirus infection. TCRdb fed the reads into MiXCR, producing one record per CDR3 protein. The sample includes hundreds of thousands of distinct CDR3 sequences, more than 30% seen only once; the top ten take 17%. Their antigens are not known. This specimen consisted of cultured PBMCs, obtained from culture after CMV antigen stimulation. These receptors all come from a human donor in good health (CMV status not recorded). Some clones in this sample may be carry-over from other donors' samples. Both conserved end residues are part of each CDR3. A D gene is named only where the DNA matches it firmly. Only some rows state a clone size, as once, few, many or a class for expanded clones.

J | size | D | V | CDR3 | DNA
TRBJ1-2 | NA | TRBD1 | TRBV5-6 | CASSSRTGGGVLGGYTF | TGTGCCAGCAGCTCCCGGACAGGGGGCGGGGTGCTCGGTGGCTACACCTTC
TRBJ2-3 | NA | TRBD2 | TRBV9 | CASSVGLAGGVSFDTQYF | TGTGCCAGCAGCGTCGGACTAGCGGGAGGAGTCTCTTTCGATACGCAGTATTTT
TRBJ1-1 | NA | NA | TRBV6-1 | CASSEAGLAVEAFF | TGTGCCAGCAGTGAAGCGGGGTTGGCGGTAGAAGCTTTCTTT
TRBJ2-5 | NA | NA | TRBV2 | CASSGGTTGETQETQYF | TGTGCCAGCAGTGGGGGGACGACCGGGGAGACGCAAGAGACCCAGTACTTC
TRBJ2-1 | NA | TRBD2 | TRBV19 | CASSDGTRSHNEQFF | TGTGCCAGTAGCGACGGGACTAGATCCCACAATGAGCAGTTCTTC
TRBJ2-7 | NA | NA | TRBV12-3/TRBV12-4 | CASSEEPGRGYEQYF | TGTGCCAGCAGCGAAGAACCGGGACGGGGATACGAGCAGTACTTC
TRBJ2-7 | NA | NA | TRBV6-5 | CASSYLPSTSPYEQYF | TGTGCCAGCAGTTACCTTCCTAGCACCTCTCCGTACGAGCAGTACTTC
TRBJ2-3 | few | NA | TRBV12-3/TRBV12-4 | CASSLVLSTDTQYF | TGTGCCAGCAGTTTAGTGCTTTCCACAGATACGCAGTATTTT
TRBJ2-2 | NA | TRBD2 | TRBV11-2 | CASSFLASGRIGELFF | TGTGCCAGCAGCTTCTTGGCTAGCGGGAGGATCGGGGAGCTGTTTTTT
TRBJ2-1 | NA | TRBD2 | TRBV7-2 | CASSLAAGGRNEQFF | TGTGCCAGCAGCTTAGCTGCGGGAGGACGCAATGAGCAGTTCTTC
TRBJ2-7 | NA | NA | TRBV4-3 | CASSQRLDYEQYF | TGCGCCAGCAGCCAACGCCTGGACTACGAGCAGTACTTC
TRBJ2-5 | NA | TRBD1 | TRBV24-1 | CATSEPDRTGTQYF | TGTGCCACCAGTGAACCGGACAGGACGGGGACCCAGTACTTC
TRBJ2-7 | NA | TRBD1 | TRBV6-5 | CATWGQGKSYEQYF | TGTGCCACATGGGGACAGGGGAAATCCTACGAGCAGTACTTC
TRBJ2-7 | many | TRBD2 | TRBV7-2 | CASSLALLAGTYEQYF | TGTGCCAGCAGCTTAGCGTTACTAGCGGGGACCTACGAGCAGTACTTC
TRBJ1-4 | NA | TRBD1 | TRBV18 | CASSPTGKSFEKLFF | TGTGCCAGCTCACCGACAGGGAAATCGTTTGAAAAACTGTTTTTT
TRBJ1-2 | many | NA | TRBV7-2 | CASSLEGAGGYTF | TGTGCCAGCAGCTTAGAAGGGGCGGGAGGCTACACCTTC
TRBJ1-1 | NA | NA | TRBV12-3/TRBV12-4 | CASGLIRGPEAFF | TGTGCCAGCGGTTTAATACGGGGCCCTGAAGCTTTCTTT